These T cell receptor beta chains were read from a single sample in a study of blood T cell repertoires in COVID-19. The data were produced by immunoSEQ multiplex PCR, yet TCRdb's version contains in-frame clones alone and is incomplete. The sample comprises over 250,000 clones, 75% to 85% of which are singletons, and 5.1% rests with the top ten. Sequenced sample: peripheral blood. These receptors originate from a man aged 50 to 59 with active or convalescent COVID-19. The CDR3 runs from the conserved cysteine through the conserved F or W. Fields, in order: clone size, J gene, CDR3 length, D gene, V gene, CDR3 DNA, CDR3 protein. A D gene is named only where the DNA matches it firmly. Size is omitted from some rows. Given values are once, few, many or a class for expanded clones.

abundance: .; j_gene: TRBJ2-5; len: 13; d_gene: .; v_gene: TRBV7-3; CDR3nt: TGTGCCAGCAGCTCCCACAATAGCGAGACCCAGTACTTC; CDR3aa: CASSSHNSETQYF
abundance: .; j_gene: TRBJ2-2; len: 13; d_gene: .; v_gene: TRBV5-4; CDR3nt: TGTGCCAGCAGCTTTCGGCGGGACGGGGAGCTGTTTTTT; CDR3aa: CASSFRRDGELFF
abundance: .; j_gene: TRBJ2-7; len: 14; d_gene: .; v_gene: TRBV4-2; CDR3nt: TGTGCCAGCAGCCAAGGAAGGGGAACCTACGAGCAGTACTTC; CDR3aa: CASSQGRGTYEQYF
abundance: .; j_gene: TRBJ2-3; len: 14; d_gene: .; v_gene: TRBV11-3; CDR3nt: TGTGCCAGCAGCTTAGAACCTACAGCAGATACGCAGTATTTT; CDR3aa: CASSLEPTADTQYF
abundance: .; j_gene: TRBJ2-3; len: 15; d_gene: .; v_gene: TRBV3-1/TRBV3-2; CDR3nt: TGTGCCAGCAGCCAGGGGCCGCTCAGCACAGATACGCAGTATTTT; CDR3aa: CASSQGPLSTDTQYF
abundance: .; j_gene: TRBJ1-1; len: 15; d_gene: .; v_gene: TRBV18; CDR3nt: TGTGCCAGCTCACCACCTTCAGGGCCTATTGCTGAAGCTTTCTTT; CDR3aa: CASSPPSGPIAEAFF
abundance: .; j_gene: TRBJ1-5; len: 13; d_gene: .; v_gene: TRBV11-2; CDR3nt: TGTGCCAGCAGCTTAGGGGAGAATCAGCCCCAGCATTTT; CDR3aa: CASSLGENQPQHF
abundance: .; j_gene: TRBJ1-1; len: 14; d_gene: .; v_gene: TRBV28; CDR3nt: TGTGCCAGCAACCCAACAGGGCCGAAGACTGAAGCTTTCTTT; CDR3aa: CASNPTGPKTEAFF
abundance: once; j_gene: TRBJ1-1; len: 11; d_gene: TRBD1; v_gene: TRBV28; CDR3nt: TGTGCCAGCACCATACAGGGGGGAGCTTTCTTT; CDR3aa: CASTIQGGAFF
abundance: few; j_gene: TRBJ1-2; len: 12; d_gene: TRBD1; v_gene: TRBV11-2; CDR3nt: TGTGCCAGCAGCACAGGGGATTATGGCTACACCTTC; CDR3aa: CASSTGDYGYTF
abundance: .; j_gene: TRBJ2-2; len: 17; d_gene: TRBD2; v_gene: TRBV4-1; CDR3nt: TGCGCCAGCAGCCATGGTCCCCTCCTGGGCGGGAGTAGGGAGCTGTTTTTT; CDR3aa: CASSHGPLLGGSRELFF
abundance: .; j_gene: TRBJ2-5; len: 16; d_gene: .; v_gene: TRBV7-8; CDR3nt: TGTGCCAGCACGAAACTCTCCAGGGCCGCACAAGAGACCCAGTACTTC; CDR3aa: CASTKLSRAAQETQYF
abundance: once; j_gene: TRBJ2-1; len: 15; d_gene: TRBD2; v_gene: TRBV10-3; CDR3nt: TGTGCCACCGGACGAGGACTAGCGGGAGACGGTGAGCAGTTCTTC; CDR3aa: CATGRGLAGDGEQFF
abundance: .; j_gene: TRBJ1-5; len: 13; d_gene: .; v_gene: TRBV30; CDR3nt: TGTGCCTGGTCATCTGGGCCAGATCAGCCCCAGCATTTT; CDR3aa: CAWSSGPDQPQHF
abundance: .; j_gene: TRBJ1-4; len: 13; d_gene: .; v_gene: TRBV7-9; CDR3nt: TGTGCCAGCAGCTTGGGCGTCGGTGAAAAACTGTTTTTT; CDR3aa: CASSLGVGEKLFF
abundance: .; j_gene: TRBJ1-3; len: 17; d_gene: .; v_gene: TRBV7-2; CDR3nt: TGTGCCAGCAGCTTAGCGTTCGGGGTTTTATCTGGAAACACCATATATTTT; CDR3aa: CASSLAFGVLSGNTIYF
abundance: few; j_gene: TRBJ1-2; len: 17; d_gene: TRBD1; v_gene: TRBV19; CDR3nt: TGTGCCAGTAGTATAGACCGCGTGGGACAGAGAAGCTATGGCTACACCTTC; CDR3aa: CASSIDRVGQRSYGYTF
abundance: .; j_gene: TRBJ1-1; len: 15; d_gene: .; v_gene: TRBV30; CDR3nt: TGTGCCTGGAGTGCCCCCGTAGTGCGGAACACTGAAGCTTTCTTT; CDR3aa: CAWSAPVVRNTEAFF
abundance: .; j_gene: TRBJ2-1; len: 15; d_gene: .; v_gene: TRBV13; CDR3nt: TGTGCCAGCAGCTTGAGGCTAGCAAATAACGCTGAGCAGTTCTTC; CDR3aa: CASSLRLANNAEQFF
abundance: .; j_gene: TRBJ2-1; len: 17; d_gene: TRBD2; v_gene: TRBV19; CDR3nt: TGTGCCAGTAGTACCCCCGGACTAGCGGGACAGTTATATGAGCAGTTCTTC; CDR3aa: CASSTPGLAGQLYEQFF
abundance: .; j_gene: TRBJ2-2; len: 15; d_gene: .; v_gene: TRBV7-2; CDR3nt: TGTGCCAGCAGCCGGGGACTTCCGAACACCGGGGAGCTGTTTTTT; CDR3aa: CASSRGLPNTGELFF
abundance: .; j_gene: TRBJ1-2; len: 20; d_gene: TRBD1; v_gene: TRBV24-1; CDR3nt: TGTGCCACCAGTGATTTGCTCAATTGTAGGGGACAGGGGGCGAAAAATGGCTACACCTTC; CDR3aa: CATSDLLNCRGQGAKNGYTF
abundance: .; j_gene: TRBJ1-3; len: 17; d_gene: .; v_gene: TRBV19; CDR3nt: TGTGCCAGTAGTACCTCAGGAGGGGAGAGGGCTGGAAACACCATATATTTT; CDR3aa: CASSTSGGERAGNTIYF
abundance: .; j_gene: TRBJ2-7; len: 17; d_gene: TRBD1; v_gene: TRBV7-6; CDR3nt: TGTGCCAGCAGCTTCAACCCTAAGGAGTACGACAGGGACGAGCAGTACTTC; CDR3aa: CASSFNPKEYDRDEQYF
abundance: .; j_gene: TRBJ2-7; len: 13; d_gene: .; v_gene: TRBV4-1; CDR3nt: TGCGCCAGCAGCCAAGATCTAGGCTACGAGCAGTACTTC; CDR3aa: CASSQDLGYEQYF
abundance: .; j_gene: TRBJ1-1; len: 14; d_gene: TRBD1; v_gene: TRBV30; CDR3nt: TGTGCCTGGAGTGGACAGGGTGGAAACACTGAAGCTTTCTTT; CDR3aa: CAWSGQGGNTEAFF
abundance: .; j_gene: TRBJ1-1; len: 14; d_gene: TRBD1; v_gene: TRBV13; CDR3nt: TGTGCCAGTACCACAGGGGGAAGGGACACTGAAGCTTTCTTT; CDR3aa: CASTTGGRDTEAFF
abundance: .; j_gene: TRBJ2-7; len: 16; d_gene: .; v_gene: TRBV7-6; CDR3nt: TGTGCCAGCAGCGCCAGGGGTAGGGGACCCTCCTACGAGCAGTACTTC; CDR3aa: CASSARGRGPSYEQYF
abundance: .; j_gene: TRBJ1-1; len: 13; d_gene: .; v_gene: TRBV24-1; CDR3nt: TGTGCCACCAGTGGTCGCAGGTACACTGAAGCTTTCTTT; CDR3aa: CATSGRRYTEAFF
abundance: once; j_gene: TRBJ2-7; len: 14; d_gene: .; v_gene: TRBV5-1; CDR3nt: TGCGCCAGCAGCGCCATCGGGACTGGCTACGAGCAGTACTTC; CDR3aa: CASSAIGTGYEQYF
abundance: once; j_gene: TRBJ2-1; len: 13; d_gene: TRBD1; v_gene: TRBV7-7; CDR3nt: TGTGCCAGCAGCCCAGACAGGGCTAATGAGCAGTTCTTC; CDR3aa: CASSPDRANEQFF
abundance: few; j_gene: TRBJ1-1; len: 15; d_gene: .; v_gene: TRBV19; CDR3nt: TGTGCCAGTAGTATATACGGCAGGATGAACACTGAAGCTTTCTTT; CDR3aa: CASSIYGRMNTEAFF
abundance: .; j_gene: TRBJ1-3; len: 15; d_gene: .; v_gene: TRBV30; CDR3nt: TGTGCCTGGAGTTTTGGAGGTCTTGGCGGAAACACCATATATTTT; CDR3aa: CAWSFGGLGGNTIYF
abundance: .; j_gene: TRBJ1-1; len: 19; d_gene: .; v_gene: TRBV27; CDR3nt: TGTGCCAGCAGTTTATCCCCCGCCAGGGTGAAGGGGGGGTCCACTGAAGCTTTCTTT; CDR3aa: CASSLSPARVKGGSTEAFF
abundance: .; j_gene: TRBJ2-2; len: 14; d_gene: TRBD1; v_gene: TRBV19; CDR3nt: TGTGCCAGTAGTATACTAGCAGGGGGCGGGGAGCTGTTTTTT; CDR3aa: CASSILAGGGELFF
abundance: .; j_gene: TRBJ1-1; len: 13; d_gene: TRBD1; v_gene: TRBV3-1/TRBV3-2; CDR3nt: TGTGCCAGCAGCCAACACAGGGGGCGGGTAGCTTTCTTT; CDR3aa: CASSQHRGRVAFF
abundance: .; j_gene: TRBJ1-5; len: 16; d_gene: .; v_gene: TRBV23-1; CDR3nt: TGCGCCAGCAGTCAATCGGACAGATATGGTAGGCAGCCCCAGCATTTT; CDR3aa: CASSQSDRYGRQPQHF
abundance: .; j_gene: TRBJ1-6; len: 12; d_gene: .; v_gene: TRBV30; CDR3nt: TGTGCCTGGAGTGTATCGGGGACACCCCTCCACTTT; CDR3aa: CAWSVSGTPLHF
abundance: .; j_gene: TRBJ1-1; len: 17; d_gene: TRBD1; v_gene: TRBV6-1; CDR3nt: TGTGCCAGCAGTGAAAAGACAGGGGACCCTTGGGACACTGAAGCTTTCTTT; CDR3aa: CASSEKTGDPWDTEAFF
abundance: .; j_gene: TRBJ2-7; len: 14; d_gene: .; v_gene: TRBV9; CDR3nt: TGTGCCAGCAGCGCAGCCGGGAGATCCTACGAGCAGTACTTC; CDR3aa: CASSAAGRSYEQYF